These T cell receptor beta chains were read from a single sample in a study of identical twins. TCRdb processed the 5' RACE reads anew with MiXCR; each CDR3 protein has one entry. The table lists about 470,000 distinct CDR3 sequences, approximately 24% of them singletons, with 2.9% in the top ten. These same data were also listed under a study on T cells expressing NK-cell markers.

Sequencing input: CD4+ T cells sorted from blood. Receptors were obtained from a woman aged 18-29 years in good health. CDR3s leave out the opening cysteine and the closing phenylalanine or tryptophan. The D gene is left open where the match is weak.

>TRBD2|TRBJ2-1|TRBV7-9
ASSQLGGGKYNEQF
>.|TRBJ2-5|TRBV5-1
ASSWTGQETQY
>TRBD2|TRBJ2-2|TRBV20-1
SARDFPGWRGRAGELF
>.|TRBJ1-1|TRBV7-6
ASSLTQPGEAF
>.|TRBJ1-4|TRBV7-9
ASSLGTRGEKLF
>.|TRBJ1-3|TRBV7-9
ASSLWVSGNTIY
>.|TRBJ1-4|TRBV20-1
SARRTANEKLF
>.|TRBJ2-7|TRBV3-1
ASSLDRDGFLDEQY
>.|TRBJ2-2|TRBV4-1
ASSPGDLSTGELF
>.|TRBJ2-5|TRBV7-9
ASSDDFAQY
>.|TRBJ1-2|TRBV15
ATSRDRSGPT
>.|TRBJ2-4|TRBV3-1
ASSQGGPSGNIQY
>.|TRBJ1-5|TRBV7-2
ASSFQANQPQH
>.|TRBJ1-1|TRBV20-1
SARRSTVNTEAF
>TRBD1|TRBJ2-3|TRBV7-7
ASSLYSTGTQY
>TRBD2|TRBJ2-1|TRBV7-9
ASSSGTSRSDEQF
>.|TRBJ1-1|TRBV29-1
SVEGTTNTEAF
>.|TRBJ2-1|TRBV12-3/TRBV12-4
ASSWHISYNEQF
>TRBD2|TRBJ2-3|TRBV7-2
ALGGFLTDTQY
>.|TRBJ2-7|TRBV20-1
SAYPISDSYEQY
>.|TRBJ2-3|TRBV30
ASGTDTQY
>.|TRBJ2-2|TRBV25-1
ATGGTGELF
>TRBD2|TRBJ2-7|TRBV7-9
ASGGSASGSYEQY
>TRBD2|TRBJ2-5|TRBV7-9
ASSPGLADQETQY
>TRBD1|TRBJ1-5|TRBV29-1
SIRQGDQPQH
>.|TRBJ2-1|TRBV6-6
ASRGRDNNEQF
>TRBD1|TRBJ1-6|TRBV20-1
SARGDRNSPLH
>TRBD2|TRBJ2-7|TRBV6-5
ASSYGAGGSYEQY
>.|TRBJ2-1|TRBV20-1
SARDRSNKHEQF
>TRBD1|TRBJ1-2|TRBV10-3
ASRQGADSYGYT
>TRBD1|TRBJ2-3|TRBV20-1
SAPDRRNRDTQY
>.|TRBJ2-7|TRBV18
ASSPYPSPGYEQY
>.|TRBJ1-1|TRBV6-1
ASSPSLQGRAEAF
>.|TRBJ2-5|TRBV7-2
ASSLASATQY
>.|TRBJ2-3|TRBV6-1
ASSHRGGEDTQY
>.|TRBJ1-4|TRBV5-1
ASSRRGDNEKLF
>.|TRBJ2-1|TRBV7-9
ASSLEVTNEQF
>TRBD2|TRBJ2-3|TRBV6-1
ASSPSGGPTSTDTQY
>.|TRBJ2-7|TRBV12-3/TRBV12-4
ASSPPGRTRALYEQY
>.|TRBJ2-3|TRBV6-1
ASKFWEADTQY
>.|TRBJ2-7|TRBV28
ASSLAQLYEQY